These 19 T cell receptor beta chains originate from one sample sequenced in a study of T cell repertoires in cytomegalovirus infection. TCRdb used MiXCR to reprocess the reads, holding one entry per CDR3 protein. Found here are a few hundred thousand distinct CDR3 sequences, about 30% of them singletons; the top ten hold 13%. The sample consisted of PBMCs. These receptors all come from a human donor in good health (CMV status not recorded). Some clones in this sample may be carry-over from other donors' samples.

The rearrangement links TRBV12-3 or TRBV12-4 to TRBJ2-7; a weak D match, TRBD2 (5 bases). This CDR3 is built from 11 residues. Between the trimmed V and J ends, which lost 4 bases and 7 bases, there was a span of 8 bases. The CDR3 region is CASSSPGEQYV. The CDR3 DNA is TGTGCCAGCAGTTCCCCGGGGGAGCAGTACGTC.

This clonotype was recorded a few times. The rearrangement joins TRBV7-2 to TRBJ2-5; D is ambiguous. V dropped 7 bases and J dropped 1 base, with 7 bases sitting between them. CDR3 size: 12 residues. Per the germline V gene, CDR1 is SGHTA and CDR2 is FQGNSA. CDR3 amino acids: CASTRPQETQYF. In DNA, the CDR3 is TGTGCCAGCACCCGGCCCCAAGAGACCCAGTACTTC.

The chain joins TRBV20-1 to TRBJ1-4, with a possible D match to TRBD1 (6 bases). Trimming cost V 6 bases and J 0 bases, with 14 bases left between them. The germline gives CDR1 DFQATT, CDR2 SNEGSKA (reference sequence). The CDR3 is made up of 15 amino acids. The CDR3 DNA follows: TGCAGTGCGGGACGGGACACTACAACTAATGAAAAACTGTTTTTT. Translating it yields CSAGRDTTTNEKLFF.

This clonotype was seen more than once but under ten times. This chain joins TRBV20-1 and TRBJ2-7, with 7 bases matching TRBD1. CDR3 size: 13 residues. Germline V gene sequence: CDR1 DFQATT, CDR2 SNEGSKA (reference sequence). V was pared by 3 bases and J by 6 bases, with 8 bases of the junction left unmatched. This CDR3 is CSARVLTGAEQYF. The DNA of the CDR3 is TGCAGTGCTAGGGTACTTACAGGGGCCGAGCAGTACTTC.

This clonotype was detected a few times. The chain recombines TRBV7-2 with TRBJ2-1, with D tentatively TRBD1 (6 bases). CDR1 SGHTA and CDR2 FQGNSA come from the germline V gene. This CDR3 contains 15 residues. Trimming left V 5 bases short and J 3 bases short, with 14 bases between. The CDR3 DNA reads TGTGCCAGCAGCACAGGGTTTCGTGTCTACAATGAGCAGTTCTTC. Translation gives CASSTGFRVYNEQFF.

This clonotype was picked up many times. The CDR3: CASSSRTDMNTEAFF. For the CDR3, the DNA is TGTGCCAGCAGCTCCCGGACAGACATGAACACTGAAGCTTTCTTT. The chain carries TRBV7-9 and TRBJ1-1, with a tentative D call TRBD1 (6 bases). The CDR3 spans 15 residues. Germline lookup yields CDR1 SEHNR and CDR2 FQNEAQ (reference sequence). With 4 bases removed from V and 0 bases from J, the gap between germline ends came to 12 bases. Full variable domain (missing parts from reference TRBV7-9 and TRBJ1-1): DTGVSQNPRHKITKRGQNVTFRCDPISEHNRLYWYRQTLGQGPEFLTYFQNEAQLEKSRLLSDRFSAERPKGSFSTLEIQRTEQGDSAMYLCASSSRTDMNTEAFFGQGTRLTVV.

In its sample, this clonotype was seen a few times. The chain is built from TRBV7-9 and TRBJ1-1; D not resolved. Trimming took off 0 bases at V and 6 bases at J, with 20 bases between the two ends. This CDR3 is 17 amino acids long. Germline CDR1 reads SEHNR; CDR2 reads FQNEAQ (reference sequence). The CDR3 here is CASSLATSGSSVSEAFF. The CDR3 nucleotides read TGTGCCAGCAGCTTAGCCACCTCCGGGTCCTCAGTGTCTGAAGCTTTCTTT.

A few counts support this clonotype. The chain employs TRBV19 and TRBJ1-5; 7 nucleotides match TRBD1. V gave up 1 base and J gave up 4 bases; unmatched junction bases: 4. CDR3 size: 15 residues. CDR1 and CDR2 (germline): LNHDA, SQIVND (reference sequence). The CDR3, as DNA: TGTGCCAGTAGTATAGTGTTGACAGGGAATCAGCCCCAGCATTTT. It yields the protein CASSIVLTGNQPQHF.

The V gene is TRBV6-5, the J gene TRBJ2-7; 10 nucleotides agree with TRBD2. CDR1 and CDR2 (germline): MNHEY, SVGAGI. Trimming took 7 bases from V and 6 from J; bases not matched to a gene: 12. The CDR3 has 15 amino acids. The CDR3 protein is CASKPSFSSGSEQYF. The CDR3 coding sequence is TGTGCCAGCAAACCGAGTTTTTCTAGCGGGAGCGAGCAGTACTTC.

In nucleotides, the CDR3 is TGTGCCAGCAGCGTGAGGGGCAACACTGAAGCTTTCTTT. Its protein product is CASSVRGNTEAFF. The chain links TRBV9 to TRBJ1-1; TRBD1 might be the D (5 bases). Trimming cost V 2 bases and J 2 bases, with 7 bases left between them. Germline loops: CDR1 SGDLS, CDR2 YYNGEE. This CDR3 is built from 13 residues.

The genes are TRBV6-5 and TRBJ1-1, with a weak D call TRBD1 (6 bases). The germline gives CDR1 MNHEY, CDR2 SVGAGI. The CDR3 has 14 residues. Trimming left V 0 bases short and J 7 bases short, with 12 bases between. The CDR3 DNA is TGTGCCAGCAGTTACTCTGGACAGAGCCTTGAAGCTTTCTTT. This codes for CASSYSGQSLEAFF.

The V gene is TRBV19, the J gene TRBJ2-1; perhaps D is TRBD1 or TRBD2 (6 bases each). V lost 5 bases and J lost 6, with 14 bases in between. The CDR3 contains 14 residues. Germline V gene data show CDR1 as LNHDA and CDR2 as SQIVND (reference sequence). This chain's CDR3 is CASSPSGASNEQFF. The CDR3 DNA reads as TGTGCCAGTAGTCCTTCGGGGGCCAGCAATGAGCAGTTCTTC.

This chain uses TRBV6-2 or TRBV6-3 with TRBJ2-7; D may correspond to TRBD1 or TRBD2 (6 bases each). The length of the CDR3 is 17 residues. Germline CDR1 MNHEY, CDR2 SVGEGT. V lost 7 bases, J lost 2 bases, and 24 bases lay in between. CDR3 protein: CASTTGSGDSRPYEQYV. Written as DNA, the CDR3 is TGTGCCAGCACAACAGGGTCGGGGGATTCCCGGCCCTACGAGCAGTACGTC.

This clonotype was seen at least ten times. CDR3 DNA sequence: TGTGCCAGCAGCTCGACAGGGGTGGCCACTGAAGCTTTCTTT. As protein: CASSSTGVATEAFF. This sequence joins TRBV7-9 and TRBJ1-1; 8 nucleotides match TRBD1. Unmatched junction bases numbered 5, after V lost 4 bases and J lost 4 bases. Germline CDR1 and CDR2: SEHNR and FQNEAQ (reference sequence). The length of the CDR3 is 14 residues.

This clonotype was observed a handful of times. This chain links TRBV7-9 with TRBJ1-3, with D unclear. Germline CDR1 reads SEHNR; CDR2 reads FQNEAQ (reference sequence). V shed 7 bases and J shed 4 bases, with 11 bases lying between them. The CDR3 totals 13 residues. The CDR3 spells CASTPTGGNTIYF. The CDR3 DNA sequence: TGTGCCAGCACTCCGACTGGCGGAAACACCATATATTTT.

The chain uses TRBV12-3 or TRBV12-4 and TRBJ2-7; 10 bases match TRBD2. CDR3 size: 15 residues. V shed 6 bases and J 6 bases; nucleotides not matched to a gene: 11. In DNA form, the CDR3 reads TGTGCCAGCAGGTGGTCTAGCGGGAGTCCTCTCGAGCAGTACTTC. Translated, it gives CASRWSSGSPLEQYF.

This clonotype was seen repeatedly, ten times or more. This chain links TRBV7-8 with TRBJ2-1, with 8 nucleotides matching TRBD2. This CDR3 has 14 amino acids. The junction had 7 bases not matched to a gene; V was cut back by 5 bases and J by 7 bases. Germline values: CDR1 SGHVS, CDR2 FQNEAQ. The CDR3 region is CASSQGLAGNEQFF. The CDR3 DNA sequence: TGTGCCAGCAGCCAAGGGCTAGCGGGTAATGAGCAGTTCTTC.

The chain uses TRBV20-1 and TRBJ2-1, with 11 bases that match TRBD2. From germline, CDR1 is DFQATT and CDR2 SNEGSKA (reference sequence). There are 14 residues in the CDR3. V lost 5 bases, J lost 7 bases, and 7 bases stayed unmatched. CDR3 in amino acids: CSALAGGPGNEQFF. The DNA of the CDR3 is TGCAGTGCTTTAGCGGGAGGGCCAGGAAATGAGCAGTTCTTC.

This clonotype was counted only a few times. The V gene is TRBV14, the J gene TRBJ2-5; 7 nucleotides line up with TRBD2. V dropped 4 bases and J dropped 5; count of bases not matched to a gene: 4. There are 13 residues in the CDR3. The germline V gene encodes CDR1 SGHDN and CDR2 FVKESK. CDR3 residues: CASSPGRWETQYF. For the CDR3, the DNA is TGTGCCAGCAGCCCCGGGAGGTGGGAGACCCAGTACTTC.